A selection of T cell receptor beta chains follows, all from one sample in a study of long-term antiretroviral therapy in people with HIV. The assay was immunoSEQ multiplex PCR, and TCRdb's table has in-frame clones only and misses some. The repertoire holds 18,000 or so clones, around 80% seen once, with almost 8% in the top ten. This sample comprised unsorted PBMCs, obtained at the start of antiretroviral therapy, before treatment. The source of these receptors is a woman between 40 and 55 years old with HIV. Both conserved end residues are part of each CDR3. The D gene is left open where the match is weak. For some rows the clone size is stated as once, few or many, or as a class when expanded; others skip it.

V	size	J	D	CDR3	DNA
TRBV27	.	TRBJ2-5	TRBD2	CASSLSLGGETQYF	TGTGCCAGCAGTTTATCGCTGGGAGGGGAGACCCAGTACTTC
TRBV29-1	.	TRBJ1-3	.	CSVATGNTIYF	TGCAGCGTTGCGACAGGAAACACCATATATTTT
TRBV7-6	.	TRBJ1-5	TRBD1	CASSHRQGRRSNQPQHF	TGTGCCAGCAGCCACCGACAGGGCAGACGTAGCAATCAGCCCCAGCATTTT
TRBV28	.	TRBJ1-3	.	CASSTAPGRNTIYF	TGTGCCAGCAGTACGGCCCCTGGAAGAAACACCATATATTTT
TRBV11-2	.	TRBJ2-2	.	CASSLGRRGTGELFF	TGTGCCAGCAGCTTAGGACGGAGGGGCACCGGGGAGCTGTTTTTT
TRBV7-7	.	TRBJ2-2	.	CASSLQTSDGELFF	TGTGCCAGCAGCTTGCAGACGTCTGACGGGGAGCTGTTTTTT
TRBV11-2	.	TRBJ2-7	TRBD1	CASSMGRDRLYEQYF	TGTGCCAGCAGCATGGGCCGGGACAGGCTTTACGAGCAGTACTTC
TRBV5-1	.	TRBJ2-5	.	CASRRGSSQETQYF	TGCGCCAGCCGGCGGGGTAGCTCACAAGAGACCCAGTACTTC
TRBV18	.	TRBJ2-7	.	CASSPPSNEQYF	TGTGCCAGCTCACCACCCTCCAACGAGCAGTACTTC
TRBV4-2	.	TRBJ1-4	TRBD1	CASSLGQATTNEKLFF	TGTGCCAGCAGCCTAGGACAGGCCACAACTAATGAAAAACTGTTTTTT
TRBV28	few	TRBJ2-7	TRBD2	CASSLAGPSYEQYF	TGTGCCAGCAGTCTAGCGGGCCCTTCCTACGAGCAGTACTTC
TRBV5-5	few	TRBJ1-6	.	CASSRRQDGNSPLHF	TGTGCCAGCAGCCGAAGACAGGACGGGAATTCACCCCTCCACTTT